This note documents a single T cell receptor beta chain sequence. Assay used: immunoSEQ multiplex PCR; TCRdb lists only in-frame clones, some missing. Of approximately 24,000 clones in the sample, roughly nine tenths were seen once. The data belong to a study of T cell changes during pregnancy in multiple sclerosis. This clonotype was sampled from a female donor in good health, enrolled as a control in a pregnancy study. The sample consisted of CD8+ T cells from peripheral blood mononuclear cells, taken in the third trimester of pregnancy.

The DNA for the CDR3 is TGTGCCAGTAGTATGGGTGGCGGGACCTACGAGCAGTACTTC. It encodes CASSMGGGTYEQYF. The J gene is TRBJ2-7, the V gene TRBV19; D might be TRBD2 (6 bases). This CDR3 comprises 14 residues. V lost 3 bases to trimming and J lost 2 bases, with 11 bases between them. The germline V gene has CDR1 LNHDA and CDR2 SQIVND (reference sequence).